The source of this T cell receptor beta chain is a study of PD-1 blockade in classical Hodgkin lymphoma (dated by TCRdb to about 2020). With regard to the full study: Nivolumab dosing was 3 mg/kg intravenously every 2 weeks, continuing until either disease progression or unacceptable toxicity. To define a peripheral blood immune signature of response to PD-1 blockade in classical Hodgkin lymphoma, the study combined TCR beta sequencing with CyTOF.

Including the terminal cysteine and phenylalanine, the CDR3 comprises 13 residues. Only the CDR3 DNA is retained, 39 bases long and in frame from the first base. V lost 8 bases and J lost 6 bases; the stretch between them is 15 bases long. CDR1 and CDR2 (SGHDT, YYEEEE) derive from the germline V gene. The paper as a whole reports these results and caveats: Patients starting nivolumab less than 1 year after ASCT had lower diversity and were excluded from later analyses to avoid confounding by immune reconstitution. Among trial patients, those achieving complete response had baseline diversity similar to that of newly diagnosed patients, while diversity was significantly lower in partial responders and progressors. A significant rise by C4D1 was seen in CD4+ but not CD8+ TCR diversity (p=0.0027 vs p=0.16), with the rise being most apparent in complete responders (p=0.02). Baseline TCR diversity was reported to be lower in newly diagnosed patients than in healthy donors, and even lower in relapsed/refractory patients. The study covered only a single clinical trial cohort, and the causes of the repertoire differences, possibly disease activity or prior therapy, were still not defined.

Explained via the paper, the time point label denotes: cycle 4 day 1 (C4D1), after 6 weeks of nivolumab. Relapse after autologous stem cell transplantation had occurred in all trial patients, and cohorts A, B and C were distinguished by prior brentuximab vedotin exposure. A total of 50 to 70 patients with relapsed/refractory classical Hodgkin lymphoma made up the trial cohort, and each patient's best overall response was complete response, partial response or progressive disease. Trial patients were treated with single-agent nivolumab in the multi-cohort phase II CheckMate 205 trial. An independent review committee assessed best overall response using the 2007 International Working Group response criteria. Trial PBMCs were collected immediately before nivolumab initiation (C1D1) and during therapy at cycle 2 day 1 and cycle 4 day 1. After peripheral blood was drawn into 8 mL Vacutainer Cell Preparation Tubes, PBMCs were isolated by centrifugation and then cryopreserved.

The Qiagen DNeasy kit was used to extract genomic DNA both from unsorted PBMCs and from the negatively selected CD4+ and CD8+ fractions. Amplification of TCR beta CDR3 regions was done by immunoSEQ multiplex PCR with primers that anneal to V and J segments. Amplification bias was minimized using a synthetic immune receptor repertoire, and residual bias was removed computationally after sequencing. As for the original processing: Repertoire diversity was quantified as the Shannon entropy index using custom Python scripts. The unsorted, CD4+ and CD8+ repertoires were each analyzed separately, with the exception of combined analyses, where CD4+ and CD8+ sequences were merged in silico. Clonal expansion was defined as a frequency increase of at least 2-fold after treatment compared with C1D1, and clones undetected at baseline were assigned a pseudocount of 0.5. Clones with 0 or 1 copy at C1D1 were classified as singleton clones, and clones with 2 or more copies were classified as non-singleton clones. Clones expanded in unsorted samples were labelled as CD4+, CD8+ or unknown by matching protein sequences in sorted samples from the same patient. Diversity changes from C1D1 to C4D1 were tested in paired samples using Wilcoxon tests. The source is immuneACCESS, and TCRdb retained only in-frame sequences with V and J called. Part of the clones is not carried over; for the studies checked, unresolved V genes explain less than half of this, and the remainder is unexplained. The DNA gave D and trimming, while V, J and clone size come from that table. The sample table holds around 93,000 clones, of which around 80% were seen once. The ten biggest clones cover 9.4% of the sample.

This clone has only a few counts. Which antigen it targets is not known. There are no base qualities to consult, and no much larger clone falls within one base. The sequence was obtained from a human donor with classical Hodgkin lymphoma. Sequences were derived from peripheral blood mononuclear cells (PBMCs), sampled before the fourth cycle of nivolumab. This chain joins TRBV5-6 to TRBJ2-1; a confident D gene designation cannot be given. The encoded CDR3 is CASAVRVGNEQFF. The nucleotides are TGTGCCAGTGCGGTTCGGGTGGGCAATGAGCAGTTCTTC.